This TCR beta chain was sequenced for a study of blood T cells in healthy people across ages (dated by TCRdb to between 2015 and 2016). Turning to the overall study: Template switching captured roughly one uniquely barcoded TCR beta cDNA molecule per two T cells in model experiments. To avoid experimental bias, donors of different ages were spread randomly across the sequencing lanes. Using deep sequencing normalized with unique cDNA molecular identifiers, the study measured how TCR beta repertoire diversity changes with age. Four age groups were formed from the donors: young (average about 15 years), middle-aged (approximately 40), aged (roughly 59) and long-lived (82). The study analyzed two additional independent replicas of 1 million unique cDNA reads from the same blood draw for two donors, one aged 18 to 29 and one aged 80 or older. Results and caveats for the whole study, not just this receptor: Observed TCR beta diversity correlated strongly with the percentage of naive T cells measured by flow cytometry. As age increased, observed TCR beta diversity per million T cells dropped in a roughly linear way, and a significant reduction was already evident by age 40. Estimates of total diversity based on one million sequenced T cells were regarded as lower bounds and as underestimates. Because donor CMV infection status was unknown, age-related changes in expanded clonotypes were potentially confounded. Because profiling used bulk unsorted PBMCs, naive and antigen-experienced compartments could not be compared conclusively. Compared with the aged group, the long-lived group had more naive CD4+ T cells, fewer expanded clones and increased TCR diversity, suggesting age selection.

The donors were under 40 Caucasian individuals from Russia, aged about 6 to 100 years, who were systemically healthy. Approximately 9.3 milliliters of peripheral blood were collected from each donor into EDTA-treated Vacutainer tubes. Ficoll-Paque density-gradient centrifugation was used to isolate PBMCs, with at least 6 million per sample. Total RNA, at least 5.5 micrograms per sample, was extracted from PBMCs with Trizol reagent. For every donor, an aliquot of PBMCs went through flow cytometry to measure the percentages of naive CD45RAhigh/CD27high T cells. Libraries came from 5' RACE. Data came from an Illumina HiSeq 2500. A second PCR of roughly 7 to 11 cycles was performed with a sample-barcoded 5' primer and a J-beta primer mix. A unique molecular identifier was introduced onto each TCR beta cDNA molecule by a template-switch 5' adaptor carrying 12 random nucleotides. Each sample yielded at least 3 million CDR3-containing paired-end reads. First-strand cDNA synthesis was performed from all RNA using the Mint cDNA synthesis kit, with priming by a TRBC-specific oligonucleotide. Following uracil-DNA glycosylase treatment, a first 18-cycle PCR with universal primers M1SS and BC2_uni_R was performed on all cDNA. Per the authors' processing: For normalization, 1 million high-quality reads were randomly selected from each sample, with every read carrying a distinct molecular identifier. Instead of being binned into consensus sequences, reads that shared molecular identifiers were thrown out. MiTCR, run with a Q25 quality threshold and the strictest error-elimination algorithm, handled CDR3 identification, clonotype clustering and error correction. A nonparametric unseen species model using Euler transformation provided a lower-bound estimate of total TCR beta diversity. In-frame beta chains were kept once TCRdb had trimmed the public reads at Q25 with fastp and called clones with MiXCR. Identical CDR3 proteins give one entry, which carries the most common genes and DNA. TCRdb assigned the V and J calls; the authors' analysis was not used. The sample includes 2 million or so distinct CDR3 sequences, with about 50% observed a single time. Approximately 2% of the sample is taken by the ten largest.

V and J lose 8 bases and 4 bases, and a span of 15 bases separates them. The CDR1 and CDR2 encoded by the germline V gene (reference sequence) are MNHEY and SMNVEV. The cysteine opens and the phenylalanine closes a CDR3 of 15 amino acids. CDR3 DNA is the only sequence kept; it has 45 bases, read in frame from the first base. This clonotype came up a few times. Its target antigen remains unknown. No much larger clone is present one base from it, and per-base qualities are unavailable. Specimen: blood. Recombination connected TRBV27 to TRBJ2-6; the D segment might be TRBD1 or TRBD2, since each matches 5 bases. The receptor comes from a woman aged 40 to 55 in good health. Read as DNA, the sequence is TGTGCCAGCGGATATCGGGGCGGAGGGGCCAACGTCCTGACTTTC. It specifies CASGYRGGGANVLTF.